Many counts were recorded for the clone carrying this T cell receptor beta chain. The antigen remains unidentified. The sample belongs to a study of neurological immune-mediated disorders. Unsorted libraries were generated from 2 million PBMCs. These cells had been stored in RNAlater at -80 C. Whole-study findings and limits: Phylogenetic grouping assigned the repertoires of 18 of 34 multiple sclerosis patients to one related-CDR3 cluster, which constitutes a possible signature.

By 5'RACE with 10-nucleotide random UMIs, the cDNA was made. In TCRdb, the 5' RACE reads were re-called with MiXCR into one record per CDR3 protein. Of 40,000 to 50,000 distinct CDR3 sequences listed, roughly 2.5% are singletons. Sequencing input: PBMCs. The TCR was taken from a young man with multiple sclerosis.

The DNA for the CDR3 is TGTGCCAGCAAGATCACAGGGGGCTGGGGGCAGCCCCAGCATTTT. Amino acids: CASKITGGWGQPQHF. V usage is TRBV2 and J usage is TRBJ1-5; TRBD1 matches at 9 bases. The V segment lost 7 bases and the J segment 7 bases; nucleotides outside the gene matches: 11. CDR3 length equals 15 residues. The germline gives CDR1 SNHLY, CDR2 FYNNEI.